This T cell receptor (beta chain) is drawn from a study of CD8 T cells in Susac syndrome. Reverse transcription of roughly 0.45 to 1 ug RNA used random hexamers. TCRdb called the immunoSEQ multiplex PCR reads again in MiXCR, with one record for every CDR3 protein. The data show around 71,000 distinct CDR3 sequences, with 96% seen just once and over 0.09% held by the top ten. The CDR3 extends over 14 amino acids. V trimming: 3 bases; J trimming: 6 bases; junction bases outside the gene matches: 6. Germline values: CDR1 LGHDT, CDR2 YNNKEL (reference sequence). The material sequenced was CD4+ T cells from PBMCs. The chain joins TRBV3-1 to TRBJ2-5; 8 bases agree with TRBD1. This sequence originates from a human donor with multiple sclerosis. CDR3 in amino acids: CASSHGRGLQTQYF. In DNA form, the CDR3 reads TGTGCCAGCAGCCACGGCAGGGGGCTGCAGACCCAGTACTTC.